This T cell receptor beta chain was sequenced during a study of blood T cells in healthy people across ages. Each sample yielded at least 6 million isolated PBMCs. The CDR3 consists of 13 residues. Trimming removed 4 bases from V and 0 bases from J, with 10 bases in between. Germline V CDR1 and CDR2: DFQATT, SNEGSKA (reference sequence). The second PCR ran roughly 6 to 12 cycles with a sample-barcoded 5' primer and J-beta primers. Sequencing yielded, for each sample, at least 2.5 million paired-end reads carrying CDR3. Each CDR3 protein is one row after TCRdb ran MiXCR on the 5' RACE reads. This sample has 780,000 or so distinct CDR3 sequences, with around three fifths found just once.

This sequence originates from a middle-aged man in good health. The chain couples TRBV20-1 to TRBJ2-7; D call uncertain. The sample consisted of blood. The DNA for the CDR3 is TGCAGTGCTACGGGCCTTTTCTCCTACGAGCAGTACTTC. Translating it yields CSATGLFSYEQYF.